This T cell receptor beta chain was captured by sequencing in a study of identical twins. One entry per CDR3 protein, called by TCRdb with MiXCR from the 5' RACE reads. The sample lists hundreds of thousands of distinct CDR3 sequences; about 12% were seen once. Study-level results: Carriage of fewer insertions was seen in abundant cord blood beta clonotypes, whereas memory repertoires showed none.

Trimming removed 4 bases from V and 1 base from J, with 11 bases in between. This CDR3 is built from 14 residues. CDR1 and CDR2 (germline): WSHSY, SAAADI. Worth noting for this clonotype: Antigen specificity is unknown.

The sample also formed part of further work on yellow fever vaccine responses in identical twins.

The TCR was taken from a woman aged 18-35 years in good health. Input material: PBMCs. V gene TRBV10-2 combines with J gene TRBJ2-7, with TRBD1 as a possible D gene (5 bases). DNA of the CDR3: TGCGCCAGCAGTGCGAGGAGACAGTCCTACGAGCAGTACGTC. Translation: CASSARRQSYEQYV.